This TCR beta chain derives from a study of T cell responses to AZD1222 COVID-19 vaccine. Clones were read by immunoSEQ multiplex PCR, and TCRdb kept only the in-frame ones, dropping some. The sample consists of under 150,000 clones, almost 90% of them appearing once. Study results and limitations: Nearly half of spike-specific TCRs reportedly target variant regions that are unmutated in the B.1.351 and B.1.1.7 variants. Once two AZD1222 doses were given, Spike-specific TCR breadth and depth went up. Among AZD1222 vaccinees, only 6 or 7 were seropositive at baseline. Repertoires were sampled only after the peak T cell response.

Trimming at V came to 1 base and at J to 0 bases, leaving 5 bases not matched to a gene. Germline V gives CDR1 LGHNA, CDR2 YSLEER. The CDR3 is made up of 17 amino acids. This clone turned up a few times. The antigen is not known. The sample was peripheral blood, taken 28 days after the second AZD1222 dose. The genes are TRBV4-3 and TRBJ2-2, with 7 bases matching TRBD1. This TCR was recovered from an adult who received the AZD1222 COVID-19 vaccine. The CDR3, as DNA: TGCGCCAGCAGCCAAGCAGTCGGGACAGCGAACACCGGGGAGCTGTTTTTT. Its translation is CASSQAVGTANTGELFF.